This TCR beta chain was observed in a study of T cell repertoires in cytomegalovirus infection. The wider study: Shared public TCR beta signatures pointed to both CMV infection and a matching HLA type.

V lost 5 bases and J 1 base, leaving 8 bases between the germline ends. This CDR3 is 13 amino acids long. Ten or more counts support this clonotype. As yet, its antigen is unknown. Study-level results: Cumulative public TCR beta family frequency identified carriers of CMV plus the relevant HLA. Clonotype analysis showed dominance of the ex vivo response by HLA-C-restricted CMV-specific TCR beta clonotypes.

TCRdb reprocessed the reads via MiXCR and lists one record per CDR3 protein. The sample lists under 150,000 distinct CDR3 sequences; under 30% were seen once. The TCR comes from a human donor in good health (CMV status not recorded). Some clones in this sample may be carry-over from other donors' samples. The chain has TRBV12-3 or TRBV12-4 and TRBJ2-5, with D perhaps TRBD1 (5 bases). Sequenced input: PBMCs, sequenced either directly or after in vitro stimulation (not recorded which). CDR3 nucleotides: TGTGCCAGCAGTGCCGACAGCCAAGAGACCCAGTACTTC. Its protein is CASSADSQETQYF.